This record concerns one T cell receptor beta chain sequence. Germline CDR1 MGHRA, CDR2 YSYEKL. CDR3 length: 15 amino acids. Trimming took off 0 bases at V and 0 bases at J, with 9 bases between the two ends. The data are from a study of blood T cell repertoires in COVID-19. Whole-study context: The origin of the acute and convalescent COVID-19 samples was the United States, Italy and Spain. PBMCs, B-cell-depleted T cells, or T cells were the source of the cDNA or gDNA that made up the material.

In the source study's methods: By means of reference gene primer amplification, nucleated cell counts were estimated. Profiling relied on immunoSEQ multiplex PCR, and the TCRdb table lists in-frame clones only, not all of them. The D gene and trimming were derived from the DNA, and the V and J assignments and clone size from that table. The profile shows fewer than 150,000 clones, 75% to 90% of them singletons. The sequence was collected from a woman aged 35 to 49 with acute or convalescent COVID-19. Specimen: peripheral blood. This chain links TRBV4-1 with TRBJ2-7, with D uncertain. This chain's CDR3 is CASSQDPSPSYEQYF. CDR3 coding DNA: TGCGCCAGCAGCCAAGACCCCTCCCCCTCCTACGAGCAGTACTTC.